A selection of T cell receptor beta chains follows, all from one sample in a study of beta chain features in type 1 diabetes. TCRdb keeps only in-frame clones here, not all; method: immunoSEQ multiplex PCR. The sample yields about 140,000 clones, about a tenth seen once. The sequencing sample was made of central memory CD4+ T cells from blood. The receptors were gathered from a middle-aged woman in good health. Each CDR3 is given with its conserved first and last residue. Fields, in order: V gene, clone size, D gene, J gene, CDR3 protein. A D gene is named only where the DNA matches it firmly. Part of the rows lack a size; the others show once, few, many or a class for expanded clones.

TRBV7-2,few,TRBD1,TRBJ1-1,CASSLEQGGSGRAFF
TRBV6-1,.,.,TRBJ1-1,CASSQTLQGKAFF
TRBV7-9,few,TRBD1,TRBJ2-7,CASSSPDRGDEQYF
TRBV7-8,few,TRBD2,TRBJ2-5,CASSRGLARQETQYF
TRBV15,.,.,TRBJ1-2,CATSREMGAGYGYTF
TRBV14,few,.,TRBJ2-2,CASSPQNTGELFF
TRBV5-1,few,.,TRBJ2-1,CASSLGFGGDYNEQFF
TRBV14,.,.,TRBJ1-1,CASSPDGGRNTEAFF
TRBV6-5,.,TRBD1,TRBJ1-6,CASSGQGNSPLHF
TRBV5-4,many,.,TRBJ2-4,CASSLRGAKNIQYF
TRBV5-6,many,.,TRBJ2-1,CASRRSAEQFF
TRBV4-2,few,.,TRBJ1-1,CASSLAVMNTEAFF
TRBV6-6,few,.,TRBJ1-5,CASRNQGFNQPQHF
TRBV28,few,.,TRBJ1-2,CASSLLGKDGYTF
TRBV5-1,.,.,TRBJ2-5,CASSKGDRQETQYF
TRBV15,few,TRBD1,TRBJ2-3,CATSRGDRRGTDTQYF
TRBV29-1,few,TRBD1,TRBJ1-1,CSVVGTGTTEAFF
TRBV12-5,.,TRBD1,TRBJ1-2,CASAPGQGYNYGYTF
TRBV7-9,.,TRBD1,TRBJ2-3,CASRPGQSSTDTQYF
TRBV4-1,.,.,TRBJ1-6,CASSQGSSYNSPLHF
TRBV19,few,TRBD2,TRBJ2-2,CASTGPGTSFGELFF
TRBV7-6,.,.,TRBJ2-1,CASSSAGFSYNEQFF
TRBV5-1,few,.,TRBJ2-5,CASTRTHTAGNSQETQYF
TRBV7-2,many,.,TRBJ2-3,CASSLPSTDTQYF
TRBV6-6,.,.,TRBJ2-5,CASSYRGSLGQTQYF
TRBV7-2,.,.,TRBJ1-5,CASSLGYRDEQPQHF
TRBV29-1,many,TRBD1,TRBJ1-2,CSVPWGQGDYGYTF
TRBV29-1,few,TRBD1,TRBJ2-3,CSVRQGAFADTQYF
TRBV4-1,.,TRBD2,TRBJ2-7,CASSQDPTSRYEQYF
TRBV10-3,few,.,TRBJ2-1,CAISLRGSEQFF
TRBV7-8,many,.,TRBJ2-5,CASREEETQYF
TRBV9,.,.,TRBJ2-7,CASSVIPQGSEQYF
TRBV11-2,few,.,TRBJ1-4,CASSSPVPPSKLFF
TRBV6-6,few,.,TRBJ2-7,CASRLGGEQYF
TRBV4-1,few,.,TRBJ1-2,CASTRGDGGWDGYTF
TRBV7-6,few,.,TRBJ2-5,CASSLSAFQETQYF
TRBV27,.,.,TRBJ2-2,CASSFTLAGELFF
TRBV14,.,.,TRBJ2-2,CASSLQLNTGELFF
TRBV7-2,.,TRBD2,TRBJ2-2,CATLSGRSVQGGELFF
TRBV2,few,.,TRBJ2-7,CASRPSDPRGEQYF
TRBV7-2,many,.,TRBJ1-5,CASSFGPNSNQPQHF
TRBV29-1,few,.,TRBJ1-5,CSVAVMAGDGQPQHF
TRBV5-1,.,TRBD1,TRBJ1-1,CASSVQGDTEAFF
TRBV5-6,.,.,TRBJ2-1,CASSFAELKTGISYNEQFF
TRBV5-8,.,TRBD1,TRBJ1-2,CASSLEDRVVYTF
TRBV5-1,few,TRBD1,TRBJ1-1,CASSTGDSFTEAFF
TRBV29-1,.,TRBD2,TRBJ2-2,CSVFVAGVNTGELFF
TRBV4-3,few,.,TRBJ2-3,CASSQEPGASTDTQYF
TRBV5-4,few,TRBD1,TRBJ2-7,CASSFQTGYYHEQYF
TRBV6-5,.,TRBD1,TRBJ1-2,CASSYSFGQGVHGYTF
TRBV6-5,many,TRBD1,TRBJ1-2,CASSPRQGQGYTF
TRBV2,.,.,TRBJ2-3,CASSLNGQGTDTQYF
TRBV21-1,.,.,TRBJ2-1,CASSVRYLRYPNEQFF
TRBV4-3,few,.,TRBJ2-7,CASSQLPGDSYEQYF
TRBV6-5,.,TRBD1,TRBJ2-7,CASSYSDRGPYEQYF